These T cell receptor beta chains were read from a single sample in a study of response to subunit inactivated influenza vaccine. TCRdb passed the RT-PCR reads through MiXCR, listing each CDR3 protein once. Of about 830,000 distinct CDR3 sequences in the sample, approximately 17% were seen once. The sample was PBMCs from blood, taken 4 to 6 days after vaccination. These receptors came from a man in his fifties or sixties who received an inactivated influenza vaccine. The CDR3 runs from the conserved cysteine through the conserved F or W. D genes are given only for firm matches. Clone size is given for some rows only: seen once, a few or many times, or a class if the clone is expanded.

J: TRBJ2-1; size: many; V: TRBV29-1; D: NA; CDR3: CSVAWGVVQFF; DNA: TGCAGCGTTGCTTGGGGGGTCGTGCAGTTCTTC
J: TRBJ1-1; size: few; V: TRBV4-3; D: NA; CDR3: CASSQGILNTEAFF; DNA: TGCGCCAGCAGCCAAGGGATATTGAACACTGAAGCTTTCTTT
J: TRBJ2-3; size: few; V: TRBV20-1; D: TRBD2; CDR3: CSASGGVGLADSTDTQYF; DNA: TGCAGTGCTAGTGGCGGGGTGGGACTAGCGGATAGCACAGATACGCAGTATTTT
J: TRBJ2-1; size: few; V: TRBV20-1; D: TRBD1; CDR3: CSAERGPSYNEQFF; DNA: TGCAGTGCTGAGAGGGGGCCATCCTACAATGAGCAGTTCTTC
J: TRBJ2-7; size: NA; V: TRBV28; D: NA; CDR3: CASRPPGHSIPSYEQYF; DNA: TGTGCCAGCAGACCTCCGGGACACTCCATCCCCTCCTACGAGCAGTACTTC
J: TRBJ2-1; size: many; V: TRBV14; D: NA; CDR3: CASSQGTGYNEQFF; DNA: TGTGCCAGCAGCCAGGGAACCGGCTACAATGAGCAGTTCTTC
J: TRBJ2-5; size: many; V: TRBV12-3/TRBV12-4; D: TRBD1; CDR3: CASSTTGGRETQYF; DNA: TGTGCCAGCAGCACCACAGGGGGCCGGGAGACCCAGTACTTC
J: TRBJ2-1; size: NA; V: TRBV4-1; D: NA; CDR3: CASSQDPLAEQFF; DNA: TGCGCCAGCAGCCAAGATCCCCTAGCGGAGCAGTTCTTC
J: TRBJ2-1; size: few; V: TRBV11-1; D: TRBD2; CDR3: CASSLVIFLAGGYNEQFF; DNA: TGTGCCAGCAGCTTAGTCATCTTTCTAGCGGGAGGCTACAATGAGCAGTTCTTC
J: TRBJ2-5; size: NA; V: TRBV7-2; D: NA; CDR3: CASSLGSGRQETQYF; DNA: TGTGCCAGCAGCTTGGGATCAGGACGGCAAGAGACCCAGTACTTC
J: TRBJ2-1; size: few; V: TRBV20-1; D: TRBD2; CDR3: CSAATSGRGIEQFF; DNA: TGCAGTGCTGCGACTAGCGGGAGGGGGATTGAGCAGTTCTTC
J: TRBJ1-1; size: few; V: TRBV5-1; D: TRBD1; CDR3: CASRRDRAMNTEAFF; DNA: TGCGCCAGCAGGCGAGACAGGGCCATGAACACTGAAGCTTTCTTT
J: TRBJ2-1; size: NA; V: TRBV20-1; D: NA; CDR3: CSARDPQTGTYNEQFF; DNA: TGCAGTGCTAGAGATCCCCAAACAGGGACCTACAATGAGCAGTTCTTC
J: TRBJ2-3; size: NA; V: TRBV11-1; D: TRBD2; CDR3: CASSRSPGLAGTIGLTDTQYF; DNA: TGTGCCAGCAGCAGGTCCCCGGGACTAGCGGGGACCATAGGACTCACAGATACGCAGTATTTT
J: TRBJ2-5; size: NA; V: TRBV12-3/TRBV12-4; D: NA; CDR3: CASSFPEETQYF; DNA: TGTGCCAGCAGTTTTCCAGAAGAGACCCAGTACTTC
J: TRBJ2-4; size: NA; V: TRBV12-3/TRBV12-4; D: TRBD1; CDR3: CASSGTGTIQYF; DNA: TGTGCCAGCAGTGGGACAGGGACCATTCAGTACTTC
J: TRBJ1-2; size: few; V: TRBV4-1; D: NA; CDR3: CASSLNREPLYGYTF; DNA: TGCGCCAGCAGCCTTAACAGGGAGCCCCTGTACGGCTACACCTTC
J: TRBJ1-6; size: NA; V: TRBV10-3; D: NA; CDR3: CAISESMVSNSPLHF; DNA: TGTGCCATCAGTGAGTCAATGGTTAGCAATTCACCCCTCCACTTT
J: TRBJ2-1; size: NA; V: TRBV4-3; D: NA; CDR3: CASSQDWVQSSYNEQFF; DNA: TGCGCCAGCAGCCAAGATTGGGTACAGAGCTCCTACAATGAGCAGTTCTTC
J: TRBJ2-3; size: many; V: TRBV4-1; D: TRBD2; CDR3: CASSHRLAGGRTDTQYF; DNA: TGCGCCAGCAGCCACCGACTAGCGGGGGGTAGAACAGATACGCAGTATTTT
J: TRBJ1-6; size: few; V: TRBV7-9; D: TRBD1; CDR3: CASSAGTGSSPLHF; DNA: TGTGCCAGCTCAGCCGGGACAGGGAGTTCACCCCTCCACTTT
J: TRBJ2-7; size: NA; V: TRBV20-1; D: TRBD2; CDR3: CSAVKLAGLGEQYF; DNA: TGCAGTGCTGTTAAACTAGCGGGGTTGGGGGAGCAGTACTTC
J: TRBJ1-2; size: NA; V: TRBV4-3; D: NA; CDR3: CASSQDFSTPANYGYTF; DNA: TGCGCCAGCAGCCAAGATTTCTCGACCCCCGCTAACTATGGCTACACCTTC
J: TRBJ2-3; size: many; V: TRBV10-2; D: TRBD2; CDR3: CATRLAGSDTQYF; DNA: TGCGCCACCAGACTAGCTGGTTCAGATACGCAGTATTTT
J: TRBJ2-1; size: NA; V: TRBV11-2; D: NA; CDR3: CASSLGVGPSAYNEQFF; DNA: TGTGCCAGCAGCTTAGGGGTAGGACCGTCCGCTTACAATGAGCAGTTCTTC
J: TRBJ1-6; size: NA; V: TRBV7-2; D: NA; CDR3: CASSSLGSLGSPLHF; DNA: TGTGCCAGCAGCTCACTGGGGTCTTTAGGATCACCCCTCCACTTT
J: TRBJ1-5; size: many; V: TRBV7-9; D: NA; CDR3: CASSLDQGGNQPQHF; DNA: TGTGCCAGCAGCTTAGACCAGGGAGGCAATCAGCCCCAGCATTTT
J: TRBJ1-1; size: NA; V: TRBV15; D: NA; CDR3: CATSRDRSNLNTEAFF; DNA: TGTGCCACCAGCAGAGATAGGTCGAACTTGAACACTGAAGCTTTCTTT
J: TRBJ1-1; size: NA; V: TRBV19; D: TRBD1; CDR3: CASGRDRGMAFF; DNA: TGTGCCAGTGGAAGGGACAGGGGGATGGCTTTCTTT
J: TRBJ2-1; size: few; V: TRBV12-3/TRBV12-4; D: TRBD2; CDR3: CASSTGLAGQDEQFF; DNA: TGTGCCAGCAGCACGGGACTAGCGGGCCAGGATGAGCAGTTCTTC
J: TRBJ2-7; size: NA; V: TRBV5-1; D: NA; CDR3: CASSLEALTYEQYF; DNA: TGCGCCAGCAGCTTGGAGGCACTTACCTACGAGCAGTACTTC
J: TRBJ2-1; size: NA; V: TRBV6-2/TRBV6-3; D: NA; CDR3: CASSPQGSAYEQFF; DNA: TGTGCCAGCAGTCCACAGGGATCCGCGTATGAGCAGTTCTTC
J: TRBJ2-5; size: once; V: TRBV11-2; D: TRBD2; CDR3: CASSLWVSGGYSETQYF; DNA: TGTGCCAGCAGCTTATGGGTTAGCGGGGGGTATTCGGAGACCCAGTACTTC
J: TRBJ2-7; size: few; V: TRBV10-3; D: NA; CDR3: CAISRAVEGEQYF; DNA: TGTGCCATCAGCCGGGCGGTGGAAGGCGAGCAGTACTTC
J: TRBJ1-5; size: few; V: TRBV12-3/TRBV12-4; D: TRBD1; CDR3: CASSWSGTGGMGNQPQHF; DNA: TGTGCCAGCAGTTGGTCGGGGACAGGGGGAATGGGCAATCAGCCCCAGCATTTT
J: TRBJ1-6; size: many; V: TRBV27; D: NA; CDR3: CASSSTGTINSPLHF; DNA: TGTGCCAGCAGTTCCACCGGGACTATCAATTCACCCCTCCACTTT
J: TRBJ2-7; size: few; V: TRBV5-1; D: NA; CDR3: CASSLVQDEQYF; DNA: TGCGCCAGCAGCTTGGTTCAGGACGAGCAGTACTTC
J: TRBJ2-3; size: few; V: TRBV10-3; D: TRBD2; CDR3: CAISGSSGAQGTQYF; DNA: TGTGCCATCAGTGGGTCTAGCGGGGCTCAAGGCACGCAGTATTTT
J: TRBJ2-7; size: NA; V: TRBV7-6; D: TRBD2; CDR3: CASSPATSGGWEQYF; DNA: TGTGCCAGCAGCCCCGCGACCAGCGGGGGGTGGGAGCAGTACTTC
J: TRBJ2-1; size: NA; V: TRBV6-2/TRBV6-3; D: NA; CDR3: CASRPPQGYNEQFF; DNA: TGTGCCAGCAGGCCACCACAGGGCTACAATGAGCAGTTCTTC
J: TRBJ2-3; size: few; V: TRBV7-2; D: NA; CDR3: CASSSHLRDTQYF; DNA: TGTGCCAGCAGCTCCCACCTCAGGGATACGCAGTATTTT